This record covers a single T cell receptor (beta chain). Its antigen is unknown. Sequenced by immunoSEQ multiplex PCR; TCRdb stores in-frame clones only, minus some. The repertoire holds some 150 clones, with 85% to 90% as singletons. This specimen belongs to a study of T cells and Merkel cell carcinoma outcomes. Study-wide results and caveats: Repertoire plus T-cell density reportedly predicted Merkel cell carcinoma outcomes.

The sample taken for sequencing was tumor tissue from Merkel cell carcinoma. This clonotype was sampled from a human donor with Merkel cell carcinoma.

CDR3 in amino acids: CASSQVGTSSTNEQFF. CDR3 sequence (DNA): TGTGCCAGCAGCCAAGTGGGGACTAGCTCGACTAATGAGCAGTTCTTC. The rearrangement uses TRBV4-2 and TRBJ2-1; 9 bases are shared with TRBD2. The ends lost 1 base at V and 7 bases at J; junction bases unmatched: 8. This CDR3 comprises 16 residues. Germline CDR1 LGHNA, CDR2 YNFKEQ.